The 9 T cell receptor beta chains listed next were all sequenced from one sample in a study of identical twins (dated by TCRdb to about 2016). Libraries were built with 5' RACE. TCRdb lists the instrument as Illumina HiSeq 2000. The public sequencing data were trimmed at Q25 with fastp and processed into clonotypes with MiXCR by TCRdb, which kept only in-frame beta chains. Entries that share a CDR3 protein sequence are merged under the most common genes and DNA. The sample table shows just under 550,000 distinct CDR3 sequences, and 13% to 15% are seen once. More than 0.4% of the sample comes from the top ten. These data were likewise used in another study, on yellow fever vaccine responses in identical twins.

The sample taken for sequencing was CD4+ T cells sorted from blood. These receptor sequences come from a woman between 18 and 30 years old in good health.

This clonotype has more than one count but fewer than ten. This chain connects TRBV20-1 to TRBJ2-7; no clear D. Germline values: CDR1 DFQATT, CDR2 SNEGSKA (reference sequence). Trimming shortened V by 3 bases and J by 3 bases, and 12 bases separated the two germline ends. The CDR3 consists of 13 residues. The CDR3 loop reads CSARAHKGYEQYF. CDR3 DNA sequence: TGCAGTGCTAGGGCTCATAAGGGCTACGAGCAGTACTTC.

The CDR3 reads CSVEDQVRWNGYTF. In nucleotides, the CDR3 is TGCAGCGTTGAAGACCAGGTTAGATGGAATGGCTACACCTTC. The rearrangement joins TRBV29-1 to TRBJ1-2, with D unresolved. V lost 0 bases to trimming and J lost 6 bases, with 14 bases between them. This CDR3 has 14 residues. The germline V gene encodes CDR1 SQVTM and CDR2 ANQGSEA.

The table lists this clonotype with many counts. The chain joins TRBV7-9 to TRBJ2-7; D gene uncertain. This CDR3 has 12 amino acids. Looked up from germline, CDR1 is SEHNR and CDR2 is FQNEAQ (reference sequence). Trimming took off 2 bases at V and 3 bases at J, with 5 bases between the two ends. The CDR3 region is CASSLSVYEQYF. DNA for the CDR3: TGTGCCAGCAGCTTATCAGTCTACGAGCAGTACTTC.

This clonotype was observed a few times. The chain uses TRBV28 and TRBJ2-3, with 7 bases lining up with TRBD1. With V trimmed by 4 bases and J by 4 bases, 17 bases remained unmatched. The CDR3 is 18 residues long. Germline assignment: CDR1 MDHEN and CDR2 SYDVKM. Here the CDR3 reads CASSYPSRTGTIADTQYF. CDR3 DNA sequence: TGTGCCAGCAGTTATCCTTCACGGACAGGAACAATCGCAGATACGCAGTATTTT.

This clonotype was found a few times. The chain has TRBV5-4 and TRBJ2-2; 7 bases fit TRBD2. V trimming: 4 bases; J trimming: 5 bases; junction bases outside the gene matches: 14. Germline-derived CDR1 and CDR2 are SGHNT and YYREEE (reference sequence). This CDR3 has 17 amino acids. The CDR3 sequence: CASSKTGTTERTGELFF. CDR3 bases: TGTGCCAGCAGCAAGACCGGGACTACCGAGAGGACCGGGGAGCTGTTTTTT.

V gene TRBV27 combines with J gene TRBJ2-2; D might be TRBD2 (7 bases). From germline, CDR1 is MNHEY and CDR2 SMNVEV (reference sequence). The CDR3 sequence is 15 residues long. V lost 2 bases, J lost 7 bases, and 14 bases lay in between. DNA for the CDR3: TGTGCCAGCAGTTTACTAGGGGGGGGAGGCGGGGAGCTGTTTTTT. It encodes CASSLLGGGGGELFF.

This sequence joins TRBV25-1 and TRBJ1-3; D is uncertain. There are 13 residues in the CDR3. Trimming removed 4 bases from V and 0 bases from J, with 4 bases in between. Germline V gene data show CDR1 as MGHDK and CDR2 as SYGVNS. The CDR3 loop reads CASSAISGNTIYF. The CDR3 DNA is TGTGCCAGCAGTGCCATCTCTGGAAACACCATATATTTT.

This clonotype was counted once. The J gene is TRBJ2-1, the V gene TRBV27; perhaps TRBD1 as D (5 bases). The CDR3 is 16 residues long. V lost 0 bases and J lost 8, with 17 bases in between. Germline V lookup: CDR1 MNHEY, CDR2 SMNVEV (reference sequence). DNA for the CDR3: TGTGCCAGCAGTTTATCAAAGGGGCCCGGTACCTATGAGCAGTTCTTC. As protein: CASSLSKGPGTYEQFF.

This chain links TRBV15 with TRBJ1-2, with D perhaps matching TRBD1 (6 bases). The CDR3 runs 15 residues. CDR1 is LNHNV, CDR2 YYDKDF, per germline (reference sequence). V gave up 4 bases and J gave up 0 bases, with 12 bases separating them. This CDR3 is CATSTTGTTNYGYTF. CDR3 in DNA: TGTGCCACCAGCACTACCGGGACAACTAACTATGGCTACACCTTC.